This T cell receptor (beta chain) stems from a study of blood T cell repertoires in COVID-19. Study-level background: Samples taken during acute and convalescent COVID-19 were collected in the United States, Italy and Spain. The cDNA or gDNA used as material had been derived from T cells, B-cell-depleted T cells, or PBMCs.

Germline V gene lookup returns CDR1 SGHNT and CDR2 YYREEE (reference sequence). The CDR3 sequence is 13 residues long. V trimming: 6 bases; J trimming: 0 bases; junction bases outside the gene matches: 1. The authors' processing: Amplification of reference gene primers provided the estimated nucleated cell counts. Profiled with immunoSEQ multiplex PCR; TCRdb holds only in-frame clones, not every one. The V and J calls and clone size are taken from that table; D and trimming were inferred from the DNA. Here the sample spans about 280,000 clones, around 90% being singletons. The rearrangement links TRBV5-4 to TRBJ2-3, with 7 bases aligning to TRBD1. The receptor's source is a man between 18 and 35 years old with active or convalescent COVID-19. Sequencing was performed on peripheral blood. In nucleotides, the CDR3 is TGTGCCAGCAAGACAGGGAGCACAGATACGCAGTATTTT. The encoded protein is CASKTGSTDTQYF. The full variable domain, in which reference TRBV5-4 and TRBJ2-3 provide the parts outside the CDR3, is ETGVTQSPTHLIKTRGQQVTLRCSSQSGHNTVSWYQQALGQGPQFIFQYYREEENGRGNFPPRFSGLQFPNYSSELNVNALELDDSALYLCASKTGSTDTQYFGPGTRLTVL.